The 10 T cell receptor beta chains reported below all come from one sample, sequenced in a study of blood T cell repertoires in COVID-19. Sequenced by immunoSEQ multiplex PCR; TCRdb stores in-frame clones only, minus some. The sample has a few hundred thousand clones, 85% to 90% seen once. Sequencing was performed on peripheral blood. The source is a woman in her thirties or forties with COVID-19, enrolled during active disease.

The CDR3 nucleotides read TGTGCCAGCAGCTTGACAGGGGCGAACACTGAAGCTTTCTTT. It translates to CASSLTGANTEAFF. This sequence joins TRBV11-3 and TRBJ1-1; TRBD1 matches 8 bases. Germline V gene lookup returns CDR1 SGHNT and CDR2 YENEEA. V was pared by 3 bases and J by 1 base, with 1 base of the junction left unmatched. This CDR3 has 14 amino acids.

The gene calls are TRBV7-2 and TRBJ2-4, with 9 bases that match TRBD1. Trimming cost V 3 bases and J 6 bases; bases outside gene matches: 3. Per germline, CDR1 SGHTA and CDR2 FQGNSA. The CDR3 is made up of 14 amino acids. This chain's CDR3 is CASSFTGGINIQYF. In DNA form, the CDR3 reads TGTGCCAGCAGCTTTACAGGGGGCATAAACATTCAGTACTTC.

In this sample, this clone turned up once. This chain links TRBV25-1 with TRBJ2-7, with TRBD1 matching over 7 bases. This CDR3 is built from 14 residues. J gave up 3 bases and V 7 bases, and 9 bases lay outside the gene matches. The germline gives CDR1 MGHDK, CDR2 SYGVNS. The CDR3 nucleotides read TGTGCCAGCATCCCCCAGGGACAGTTCTACGAGCAGTACTTC. This codes for CASIPQGQFYEQYF.

The chain joins TRBV20-1 to TRBJ2-3, with TRBD2 as a possible D gene (5 bases). The CDR3 runs 17 residues. CDR1 is DFQATT and CDR2 is SNEGSKA in the germline V gene (reference sequence). Trimming shortened V by 3 bases and J by 3 bases, and 22 bases separated the two germline ends. For the CDR3, the DNA is TGCAGTGCTAGTCCCCTTGAGGGCCTGGGAGAAACAGATACGCAGTATTTT. Protein sequence: CSASPLEGLGETDTQYF.

This clone has only one observation. CDR3 in DNA: TGTGCCAGCAGCTTAAATCTAGGGGATTTTGAAAAACTGTTTTTT. Protein: CASSLNLGDFEKLFF. This chain connects TRBV2 to TRBJ1-4; D possibly corresponds to TRBD1 (5 bases). Per germline, CDR1 SNHLY and CDR2 FYNNEI. The CDR3 runs to 15 residues. Between the trimmed V and J ends, which lost 6 bases and 7 bases, there was a span of 18 bases.

The CDR3 DNA is TGTGCCAGCTCAGATTATAGCGGGGGGGCCTACGAGCAGTACTTC. Protein sequence: CASSDYSGGAYEQYF. The chain combines TRBV18 with TRBJ2-7, with 11 bases that match TRBD2. The V segment lost 5 bases and the J segment 2 bases; nucleotides outside the gene matches: 5. CDR3 length: 15 residues. CDR1 and CDR2 from the germline V gene are KGHSH and LQKENI.

V gene TRBV4-2 combines with J gene TRBJ2-2; no firm D call. The V end was cut by 1 base, the J end by 2 bases, with 11 bases between. Per the germline V gene, CDR1 is LGHNA and CDR2 is YNFKEQ. The CDR3 sequence is 16 residues long. For the CDR3, the DNA is TGTGCCAGCAGCCAAGTTGCAGGCGTCAACACCGGGGAGCTGTTTTTT. It is translated as CASSQVAGVNTGELFF.

The gene calls are TRBV5-4 and TRBJ2-3, with 9 bases matching TRBD1. CDR1 is SGHNT, CDR2 YYREEE, per germline (reference sequence). V lost 2 bases and J lost 5; bases outside the gene matches: 12. This CDR3 is 17 amino acids long. The CDR3 coding sequence is TGTGCCAGCAGCTTACCGGGACAGGGAACTCAAGGAGATACGCAGTATTTT. Translated, it gives CASSLPGQGTQGDTQYF.

The V call is TRBV28, the J call TRBJ2-2; D possibly corresponds to TRBD2 (5 bases). Trimming cost V 5 bases and J 4 bases, with 11 bases left between them. The CDR3 is 14 residues long. In germline, CDR1 is MDHEN, CDR2 SYDVKM. The CDR3: CASSPQGSTGELFF. CDR3 nucleotides: TGTGCCAGCAGTCCCCAAGGGAGCACCGGGGAGCTGTTTTTT.

This clone was observed a few times. The chain combines TRBV6-6 with TRBJ2-7; weak D call: TRBD1 (6 bases). Between the trimmed V and J ends, which lost 4 bases and 3 bases, there was a span of 13 bases. The CDR3 totals 14 residues. CDR1 is MNHNY, CDR2 SVGAGI, per germline (reference sequence). The CDR3 is CASSSTGSVYEQYF. CDR3 nucleotides: TGTGCCAGCAGTTCCACAGGGAGTGTCTACGAGCAGTACTTC.